What follows is one TCR beta chain and its context. Its matching antigen is unknown. This sample stems from a study of cytomegalovirus exposure and HLA in healthy donors. General study points: It was in a later analysis that TCR association rates were seen to vary by HLA locus, highest for DRB1 and lowest for HLA-C. 16,951 TCR beta sequences were associated with HLA alleles at 0.05 false discovery rate in a later analysis.

All the people who gave samples were healthy bone marrow donors. Primers: 60 Vbeta forward and 13 Jbeta reverse. Sequenced by immunoSEQ multiplex PCR; TCRdb stores in-frame clones only, minus some. Altogether more than 65,000 clones are present, 82% being singletons, with the ten largest covering roughly 2%. The CDR3 consists of 14 residues. Germline CDR1 reads SGHRS; CDR2 reads YFSETQ. V was pared by 0 bases and J by 4 bases, with 7 bases between. This receptor was identified in a man younger than 35 in good health and CMV-seronegative. Sequenced: PBMCs. The chain is built from TRBV5-1 and TRBJ1-4; D is unresolved. CDR3 nucleotide sequence: TGCGCCAGCAGCTTGGAGTCGGGTAATGAAAAACTGTTTTTT. This gives the protein CASSLESGNEKLFF.